These 25 T cell receptor beta chains came from one sample sequenced in a study of T cell changes during pregnancy in multiple sclerosis. Generated by immunoSEQ multiplex PCR, the TCRdb table keeps only in-frame clones and is missing some. The data show around 75,000 clones, with more than 80% seen just once and about 1% held by the top ten. The material sequenced was peripheral blood, taken in the first trimester of pregnancy. These receptors were taken from a female donor in good health, enrolled as a control in a pregnancy study.

The chain carries TRBV7-9 and TRBJ1-4; D might be TRBD1 (6 bases). CDR1 and CDR2 from the germline V gene are SEHNR and FQNEAQ (reference sequence). V lost 5 bases to trimming and J lost 11 bases, with 24 bases between them. The CDR3 loop spans 16 amino acids. The CDR3 is CASSPSRTEGKEKLFF. CDR3 nucleotides: TGTGCCAGCAGCCCGAGTAGGACAGAAGGTAAAGAGAAACTGTTTTTT.

The chain links TRBV11-3 to TRBJ2-1, with D possibly matching TRBD1 (6 bases). Germline CDR1 reads SGHNT; CDR2 reads YENEEA. Trimming took 3 bases from V and 7 from J, leaving 13 bases between them. The length of the CDR3 is 14 residues. CDR3 bases: TGTGCCAGCAGCTTCCCAGGGGAAGGGAATGAGCAGTTCTTC. Translated: CASSFPGEGNEQFF.

A single count supports this clone. The chain employs TRBV15 and TRBJ2-7; 9 bases map to TRBD2. J lost 7 bases, V lost 3 bases, and 13 bases had no gene match. The CDR3 extends over 16 amino acids. Germline CDR1 is LNHNV and CDR2 is YYDKDF (reference sequence). CDR3 protein: CATSRVSGRGPGEQYF. The DNA for the CDR3 is TGTGCCACCAGCAGGGTTAGCGGGAGAGGCCCTGGGGAGCAGTACTTC.

The rearrangement joins TRBV5-4 to TRBJ1-2; 8 nucleotides agree with TRBD1. Germline V gene data show CDR1 as SGHNT and CDR2 as YYREEE (reference sequence). Germline trimming cut 2 bases from V and 8 bases from J; bases unmatched to any gene: 8. CDR3 size: 14 residues. DNA for the CDR3: TGTGCCAGCAGCTTTCAGGGGGCCGGAAGGGGCTACACCTTC. The encoded protein is CASSFQGAGRGYTF.

This rearrangement joins TRBV6-1 to TRBJ2-1, with 8 bases lining up with TRBD1. The V gene end was trimmed by 7 bases and the J gene end by 7 bases; junction bases not matched to a gene: 6. From germline, CDR1 is MNHNS and CDR2 SASEGT. CDR3 size: 13 residues. CDR3 coding DNA: TGTGCCAGCAACCGCCAGGGGGCGAATGAGCAGTTCTTC. It is translated as CASNRQGANEQFF.

J is TRBJ2-1 and V is TRBV28, with no clear D. Per germline, CDR1 MDHEN and CDR2 SYDVKM. The CDR3 totals 14 residues. The V end was cut by 3 bases, the J end by 2 bases, with 8 bases between. CDR3 sequence: CASSLGVPYNEQFF. For the CDR3, the DNA is TGTGCCAGCAGTTTGGGCGTTCCCTACAATGAGCAGTTCTTC.

The chain has TRBV5-1 and TRBJ2-5, with D maybe TRBD2 (5 bases). Trimming removed 4 bases from V and 5 bases from J, with 15 bases in between. Germline V gene lookup returns CDR1 SGHRS and CDR2 YFSETQ. The CDR3 has 14 residues. The CDR3: CASSPRTGGETQYF. The CDR3 DNA sequence: TGCGCCAGCAGCCCGCGGACGGGCGGGGAGACCCAGTACTTC.

The count of this clone is one. The V gene is TRBV7-2, the J gene TRBJ2-5, with D maybe TRBD2 (6 bases). The length of the CDR3 is 14 residues. CDR1 is SGHTA and CDR2 is FQGNSA in the germline V gene. V was clipped by 6 bases and J by 3 bases, with 14 bases between them. The CDR3 is CASRRRASEETQYF. CDR3 DNA: TGTGCCAGCAGGCGCCGGGCTAGCGAAGAGACCCAGTACTTC.

The gene calls are TRBV15 and TRBJ1-2, with 7 bases that match TRBD1. With 0 bases clipped from V and 8 bases from J, the junction kept 12 bases outside the gene matches. CDR1 is LNHNV and CDR2 is YYDKDF in the germline V gene (reference sequence). This CDR3 is built from 16 residues. The CDR3 nucleotides are TGTGCCACCAGCAGAGATCGGGGTTCAGGGGGACTCGGCTACACCTTC. Translating gives CATSRDRGSGGLGYTF.

V usage is TRBV11-2 and J usage is TRBJ1-1; D unresolved. V lost 2 bases and J 0 bases, leaving 10 bases between the germline ends. Per germline, CDR1 SGHAT and CDR2 FQNNGV. The CDR3 runs 15 residues. The CDR3 DNA reads as TGTGCCAGCAGCTTATCGGGGTCCCTGAACACTGAAGCTTTCTTT. Translation gives CASSLSGSLNTEAFF.

CDR3: CASRTGVTNTEAFF. The CDR3 DNA sequence: TGTGCCAGTAGGACAGGGGTTACGAACACTGAAGCTTTCTTT. The chain combines TRBV19 with TRBJ1-1; 8 bases fit TRBD1. This CDR3 has 14 residues. V was pared by 6 bases and J by 1 base, with 4 bases of the junction left unmatched. From germline, CDR1 is LNHDA and CDR2 SQIVND (reference sequence). Filled out from reference TRBV19 and TRBJ1-1, the complete variable domain reads DGGITQSPKYLFRKEGQNVTLSCEQNLNHDAMYWYRQDPGQGLRLIYYSQIVNDFQKGDIAEGYSVSREKKESFPLTVTSAQKNPTAFYLCASRTGVTNTEAFFGQGTRLTVV.

The chain employs TRBV6-4 and TRBJ1-6; possible D gene TRBD1, 6 bases. Trimming left V 8 bases short and J 0 bases short, with 11 bases between. The CDR3 is 15 residues long. From germline, CDR1 is MRHNA and CDR2 SNTAGT. The DNA of the CDR3 is TGTGCCAGCTCAGGGGAGAGCTCCTATAATTCACCCCTCCACTTT. Residues: CASSGESSYNSPLHF.

This chain connects TRBV5-5 to TRBJ2-7; no clear D. Germline V gene sequence: CDR1 SGHKS, CDR2 YYEKEE (reference sequence). CDR3 length: 15 amino acids. V was trimmed by 1 base and J by 2 bases, leaving 13 bases between them. The CDR3 sequence is CASSLIYLTPYEQYF. CDR3 sequence (DNA): TGTGCCAGCAGCTTGATCTACCTTACGCCCTACGAGCAGTACTTC.

The chain joins TRBV4-1 to TRBJ2-7; 7 bases are shared with TRBD1. Germline lookup yields CDR1 MGHRA and CDR2 YSYEKL. V gave up 6 bases and J gave up 5 bases; unmatched junction bases: 4. This CDR3 comprises 12 residues. The CDR3 region is CASSPTGNEQYF. In DNA, the CDR3 is TGCGCCAGCAGTCCGACAGGGAACGAGCAGTACTTC.

V usage is TRBV11-1 and J usage is TRBJ2-5, with 8 bases lining up with TRBD1. The CDR3 spans 16 residues. Looked up from germline, CDR1 is SGHAT and CDR2 is FQDESV (reference sequence). Trimming took 5 bases from V and 3 from J; bases not matched to a gene: 11. The CDR3 here is CASSNRDRSGEETQYF. The CDR3 DNA reads as TGTGCCAGCAGCAACCGGGACAGGTCTGGGGAAGAGACCCAGTACTTC. The full variable domain, rest sourced from reference TRBV11-1 and TRBJ2-5, is EAEVAQSPRYKITEKSQAVAFWCDPISGHATLYWYRQILGQGPELLVQFQDESVVDDSQLPKDRFSAERLKGVDSTLKIQPAELGDSAMYLCASSNRDRSGEETQYFGPGTRLLVL.

The V and J genes are TRBV7-2 and TRBJ2-7; D possibly corresponds to TRBD2 (6 bases). V lost 4 bases and J 6 bases, leaving 19 bases between the germline ends. The CDR3 has 15 amino acids. CDR1 and CDR2 (germline): SGHTA, FQGNSA. DNA for the CDR3: TGTGCCAGCAGCTCCGAACCCCTAGCGAAGGGCGAGCAGTACTTC. Amino acids: CASSSEPLAKGEQYF.

The chain has TRBV9 and TRBJ2-3, with D unresolved. The V end was cut by 1 base, the J end by 3 bases, with 12 bases between. Looked up from germline, CDR1 is SGDLS and CDR2 is YYNGEE. CDR3 size: 15 residues. This CDR3 reads CASSVFGVGTDTQYF. DNA of the CDR3: TGTGCCAGCAGCGTATTTGGAGTAGGTACAGATACGCAGTATTTT.

The CDR3 reads CASSEFGGSYGYTF. The CDR3 coding sequence is TGTGCCAGCAGTGAATTCGGCGGATCCTATGGCTACACCTTC. The chain uses TRBV25-1 and TRBJ1-2; D is unclear. This CDR3 region has 14 residues. Germline CDR1 MGHDK, CDR2 SYGVNS. Trimming took 1 base from V and 4 from J, leaving 10 bases between them.

The chain is built from TRBV11-2 and TRBJ1-2; TRBD1 might be the D (6 bases). The CDR3 is made up of 17 amino acids. The ends were cut back, 5 bases at V and 4 bases at J, with 23 bases in the middle. Germline V gives CDR1 SGHAT, CDR2 FQNNGV. The CDR3 is CASSRWTDTGSIYGYTF. CDR3 in DNA: TGTGCCAGCAGCCGATGGACAGACACAGGGTCGATCTATGGCTACACCTTC.

This chain links TRBV7-2 with TRBJ1-2; the D gene is possibly TRBD1 (6 bases). The germline V and J ends were trimmed by 0 bases and 5 bases, with 19 bases remaining between them. The germline CDR1 and CDR2 sequences are SGHTA and FQGNSA. The length of the CDR3 is 17 residues. DNA of the CDR3: TGTGCCAGCAGCTTAGCGGACAGTGGCCTATCGGGGTATGGCTACACCTTC. Translation gives CASSLADSGLSGYGYTF.

The rearrangement joins TRBV6-5 to TRBJ2-7; perhaps TRBD1 as D (5 bases). The V end was cut by 4 bases, the J end by 2 bases, with 9 bases between. Looked up from germline, CDR1 is MNHEY and CDR2 is SVGAGI. This CDR3 is 13 amino acids long. In DNA form, the CDR3 reads TGTGCCAGCAGTTCCGACAGCACCTACGAGCAGTACTTC. Its translation: CASSSDSTYEQYF.

The chain couples TRBV29-1 to TRBJ2-5; 10 bases agree with TRBD1. CDR1 and CDR2 (germline): SQVTM, ANQGSEA. The CDR3 is 14 residues long. Germline trimming cut 3 bases from V and 5 bases from J; bases unmatched to any gene: 6. CDR3 sequence reads: CSVEGDRGRETQYF. The CDR3 DNA is TGCAGCGTTGAGGGGGACAGGGGTCGGGAGACCCAGTACTTC.

V is TRBV18 and J is TRBJ2-2; D is perhaps TRBD1 (5 bases). Trimming stripped 4 bases from V and 2 bases from J, with 11 bases between. CDR1 and CDR2 (germline): KGHSH, LQKENI. The CDR3 spans 15 residues. The CDR3 sequence is CASSQSDSNTGELFF. CDR3 sequence (DNA): TGTGCCAGCTCACAATCTGACAGTAACACCGGGGAGCTGTTTTTT.

The V call is TRBV30, the J call TRBJ2-2; D uncertain. V was shortened by 6 bases and J by 6 bases, with 17 bases between the two germline ends. The CDR3 runs 14 residues. Looked up from germline, CDR1 is GTSNPN and CDR2 is SVGIG (reference sequence). The CDR3 loop is CACSRLRDAGELFF. CDR3 nucleotides: TGTGCCTGCTCTAGGTTACGTGACGCCGGGGAGCTGTTTTTT.

The chain links TRBV6-5 to TRBJ2-7; 8 nucleotides agree with TRBD1. The V segment lost 0 bases and the J segment 2 bases; nucleotides outside the gene matches: 3. The CDR3 runs to 15 residues. In germline, CDR1 is MNHEY, CDR2 SVGAGI. For the CDR3, the DNA is TGTGCCAGCAGTTACTCGCACAGGGGGGCCTACGAGCAGTACTTC. Translated: CASSYSHRGAYEQYF.